This passage covers 29 T cell receptor beta chains from one sample sequenced in a study of beta chain features in type 1 diabetes. Sequencing targeted expressed TCRB transcripts, as all isolated RNA had been reverse transcribed. Produced via immunoSEQ multiplex PCR; TCRdb's table is partial and in-frame only. There are 900,000 or so clones in the sample; about a sixth occur only once, and 0.023% lies in the top ten. The sequenced sample consisted of naive CD4+ T cells from blood. All receptors derive from a woman between 18 and 29 years old in good health.

This clone was detected only a few times. The chain joins TRBV2 to TRBJ2-3; 13 bases are a match to TRBD2. Germline loops: CDR1 SNHLY, CDR2 FYNNEI. J gave up 2 bases and V 8 bases, and 10 bases lay outside the gene matches. The CDR3 length is 17 residues. The CDR3 DNA sequence: TGTGCCAGCCGGCGACTAGCGGGAGGAGGAAACACAGATACGCAGTATTTT. This codes for CASRRLAGGGNTDTQYF.

This clone was seen only a few times. The chain couples TRBV5-4 to TRBJ2-3; D gene ambiguous. Trimming pared 4 bases from V and 2 bases from J, leaving 8 bases between. The CDR3 covers 13 residues. CDR1 and CDR2 from the germline V gene are SGHNT and YYREEE (reference sequence). The CDR3 DNA is TGTGCCAGCAGCCGACCCGACACAGATACGCAGTATTTT. It yields the protein CASSRPDTDTQYF.

The chain employs TRBV10-3 and TRBJ2-5, with a possible D match to TRBD2 (5 bases). V was trimmed by 2 bases and J by 5 bases, leaving 12 bases between them. The CDR3 consists of 14 residues. CDR1 and CDR2 (germline): ENHRY, SYGVKD. The CDR3 here is CAISEGAGGETQYF. CDR3 DNA sequence: TGTGCCATCAGTGAGGGCGCCGGCGGGGAGACCCAGTACTTC.

This clone was picked up a small number of times. This chain connects TRBV19 to TRBJ2-5, with no clear D. V was clipped by 5 bases and J by 5 bases, with 15 bases between them. Germline lookup yields CDR1 LNHDA and CDR2 SQIVND (reference sequence). The CDR3 loop spans 14 amino acids. CDR3 sequence (DNA): TGTGCCAGTAGTGCTTACGCCCTGCTGGAGACCCAGTACTTC. Translating gives CASSAYALLETQYF. The variable domain in full, with the rest retrieved from reference TRBV19 and TRBJ2-5, is DGGITQSPKYLFRKEGQNVTLSCEQNLNHDAMYWYRQDPGQGLRLIYYSQIVNDFQKGDIAEGYSVSREKKESFPLTVTSAQKNPTAFYLCASSAYALLETQYFGPGTRLLVL.

This sequence joins TRBV19 and TRBJ2-7; TRBD2 matches at 8 bases. Germline V gives CDR1 LNHDA, CDR2 SQIVND (reference sequence). This CDR3 is 13 amino acids long. Losses at the gene ends were 4 bases for V and 3 bases for J; bases not matched to a gene: 2. In nucleotides, the CDR3 is TGTGCCAGTAGTAGTCTAGCGGGCTACGAGCAGTACTTC. Protein sequence: CASSSLAGYEQYF.

The chain couples TRBV27 to TRBJ2-1; tentative D call: TRBD1 (5 bases). Germline V gene sequence: CDR1 MNHEY, CDR2 SMNVEV (reference sequence). The ends were cut back, 6 bases at V and 4 bases at J, with 19 bases in the middle. The CDR3 is 16 residues long. CDR3 in amino acids: CASRARSAGHYNEQFF. The DNA of the CDR3 is TGTGCCAGCAGAGCAAGGTCGGCAGGGCATTACAATGAGCAGTTCTTC.

This clone was picked up a small number of times. Additional DNA sequences in this sample encode the identical CDR3. This chain links TRBV7-2 with TRBJ2-2; D is unresolved. The CDR3 is 14 residues long. Trimming cost V 3 bases and J 4 bases, with 9 bases left between them. Germline values: CDR1 SGHTA, CDR2 FQGNSA. The CDR3 reads CASSFDRGTGELFF. The DNA for the CDR3 is TGTGCCAGCAGCTTTGACCGAGGCACCGGGGAGCTGTTTTTT.

The sample holds a few counts of this clone. The chain carries TRBV5-1 and TRBJ2-6, with a weak D call TRBD1 (7 bases). The V end was cut by 3 bases, the J end by 2 bases, with 18 bases between. This CDR3 comprises 18 residues. Looked up from germline, CDR1 is SGHRS and CDR2 is YFSETQ. The DNA for the CDR3 is TGCGCCAGCAGCTATATGACAGGGAGGTTTCCTGGGGCCAACGTCCTGACTTTC. This codes for CASSYMTGRFPGANVLTF.

V usage is TRBV18 and J usage is TRBJ1-1, with D unresolved. Germline loops: CDR1 KGHSH, CDR2 LQKENI. Trimming removed 3 bases from V and 4 bases from J, with 12 bases in between. The CDR3 runs to 14 residues. CDR3 DNA sequence: TGTGCCAGCTCACCGCGCTATTTGGTCACTGAAGCTTTCTTT. Its protein product is CASSPRYLVTEAFF. The complete variable domain, with remaining parts taken from reference TRBV18 and TRBJ1-1, reads NAGVMQNPRHLVRRRGQEARLRCSPMKGHSHVYWYRQLPEEGLKFMVYLQKENIIDESGMPKERFSAEFPKEGPSILRIQQVVRGDSAAYFCASSPRYLVTEAFFGQGTRLTVV.

This clone turned up a few times. This chain joins TRBV21-1 and TRBJ1-3. TRBV21-1 is designated a pseudogene. The length of the CDR3 is 15 residues. CDR3 nucleotide sequence: TGTGCCAGCAGCAAAACCCGAAACTCTGGAAACACCATATATTTT. Its translation is CASSKTRNSGNTIYF.

There are a few counts of this clone. V usage is TRBV18 and J usage is TRBJ2-3; D may be TRBD1 (6 bases). From germline, CDR1 is KGHSH and CDR2 LQKENI. V was cut by 7 bases and J by 7 bases, with 18 bases left in between. The CDR3 length is 14 residues. The DNA for the CDR3 is TGTGCCAGCTACCGGGACACCGGTTCGTATACGCAGTATTTT. This sequence encodes CASYRDTGSYTQYF.

The rearrangement links TRBV29-1 to TRBJ2-3; D possibly corresponds to TRBD1 (6 bases). Germline-derived CDR1 and CDR2 are SQVTM and ANQGSEA. V lost 1 base and J 4 bases, leaving 9 bases between the germline ends. The CDR3 extends over 13 amino acids. The CDR3 nucleotides read TGCAGCGTTGAAGGTGGGGGCGCAGATACGCAGTATTTT. Its translation: CSVEGGGADTQYF.

The chain links TRBV25-1 to TRBJ1-3, with D unresolved. The CDR3 consists of 16 residues. V lost 8 bases and J 0 bases, leaving 17 bases between the germline ends. Germline V gene sequence: CDR1 MGHDK, CDR2 SYGVNS. The CDR3 loop reads CASPLPGRSSGNTIYF. CDR3 bases: TGTGCCAGCCCCCTCCCGGGTAGGAGCTCTGGAAACACCATATATTTT.

The CDR3 DNA follows: TGTGCCAGCAGTGAACTAGCGGGAGGGCAGGATGAGCAGTTCTTC. Its translation: CASSELAGGQDEQFF. V is TRBV2 and J is TRBJ2-1; 12 bases are shared with TRBD2. Trimming cost V 2 bases and J 8 bases; bases outside gene matches: 4. CDR1 and CDR2 from the germline V gene are SNHLY and FYNNEI. The CDR3 length is 15 residues.

The chain has TRBV7-3 and TRBJ2-5, with a tentative D call TRBD1 (5 bases). The CDR3 runs 13 residues. Germline-derived CDR1 and CDR2 are SGHTA and FQGTGA. V was pared by 5 bases and J by 1 base, with 8 bases between. CDR3 in DNA: TGTGCCAGCAGCCGACAGTCCCAAGAGACCCAGTACTTC. Amino acids: CASSRQSQETQYF.

This chain links TRBV11-2 with TRBJ1-1, with D unclear. Trimming took off 0 bases at V and 9 bases at J, with 8 bases between the two ends. Germline CDR1 is SGHAT and CDR2 is FQNNGV. The length of the CDR3 is 12 residues. The CDR3 DNA follows: TGTGCCAGCAGCTTAGACGAAACCCAAGCTTTCTTT. Its protein product is CASSLDETQAFF.

V is TRBV6-5 and J is TRBJ1-1, with 7 positions matching TRBD1. The CDR3 contains 14 residues. The germline CDR1 and CDR2 sequences are MNHEY and SVGAGI. J was trimmed by 1 base and V by 4 bases; bases with no gene match: 3. CDR3 residues: CASSFQGGNTEAFF. In nucleotides, the CDR3 is TGTGCCAGCAGTTTCCAGGGGGGGAACACTGAAGCTTTCTTT.

The rearrangement joins TRBV27 to TRBJ2-1; 7 nucleotides agree with TRBD2. The CDR3 extends over 15 amino acids. Germline V gene sequence: CDR1 MNHEY, CDR2 SMNVEV (reference sequence). V lost 7 bases and J lost 0; bases outside the gene matches: 6. The CDR3 DNA sequence: TGTGCCAGCACCCCTAGCGGAAACTCCTACAATGAGCAGTTCTTC. It encodes CASTPSGNSYNEQFF.

This clone was seen a few times. The J gene is TRBJ2-1, the V gene TRBV6-5; 9 nucleotides match TRBD1. The CDR3 is 15 residues long. The ends lost 4 bases at V and 3 bases at J; junction bases unmatched: 4. The germline V gene encodes CDR1 MNHEY and CDR2 SVGAGI. The CDR3 here is CASSSGQGNYNEQFF. The CDR3 DNA sequence: TGTGCCAGCAGTTCTGGACAGGGGAACTACAATGAGCAGTTCTTC.

V is TRBV7-9 and J is TRBJ2-7; 8 bases align to TRBD2. CDR1 and CDR2 from the germline V gene are SEHNR and FQNEAQ (reference sequence). This CDR3 region has 15 residues. V was clipped by 2 bases and J by 4 bases; unmatched bases: 7. The CDR3 coding sequence is TGTGCCAGCAGCTTAAACCCGGGACTAGGGTACGAGCAGTACTTC. This sequence encodes CASSLNPGLGYEQYF.

In its sample, this clone was seen a few times. The chain employs TRBV28 and TRBJ2-7; D gene ambiguous. CDR1 MDHEN and CDR2 SYDVKM come from the germline V gene. CDR3 length equals 12 residues. Deletions cut 6 bases from V and 5 bases from J, with 11 bases between. CDR3 DNA sequence: TGTGCCAGCAGAACGACACGGGACGAGCAGTACTTC. Translated, it gives CASRTTRDEQYF.

This clone was detected only a few times. The chain carries TRBV27 and TRBJ1-5; D remains ambiguous. The germline gives CDR1 MNHEY, CDR2 SMNVEV (reference sequence). V shed 0 bases and J shed 3 bases, with 9 bases lying between them. The CDR3 runs to 15 residues. The CDR3 coding sequence is TGTGCCAGCAGTTTATCAAAAGGGTTCAATCAGCCCCAGCATTTT. It specifies CASSLSKGFNQPQHF.

This clone was observed a single time. The J gene is TRBJ1-1, the V gene TRBV4-3; 7 nucleotides line up with TRBD1. The junction had 11 bases not matched to a gene; V was cut back by 3 bases and J by 10 bases. CDR3 length: 14 residues. Germline assignment: CDR1 LGHNA and CDR2 YSLEER. In DNA form, the CDR3 reads TGCGCCAGCAGCCATATGAAACAGGGGTGGGGAGCTTTCTTT. It yields the protein CASSHMKQGWGAFF.

This clone was observed a few times. The chain joins TRBV7-2 to TRBJ2-6, with TRBD1 as a possible D gene (6 bases). The germline gives CDR1 SGHTA, CDR2 FQGNSA. V gave up 1 base and J gave up 2 bases, with 9 bases separating them. This CDR3 is 16 amino acids long. The CDR3 nucleotides read TGTGCCAGCAGCTTAGGTCCAGGGGCTGGGGCCAACGTCCTGACTTTC. Translation: CASSLGPGAGANVLTF.

This clone has more than one count but fewer than ten. This rearrangement joins TRBV6-1 to TRBJ2-1; D ambiguous. The CDR3 has 12 amino acids. Germline assignment: CDR1 MNHNS and CDR2 SASEGT. V was clipped by 5 bases and J by 8 bases, with 10 bases between them. CDR3: CASSSAVHEQFF. CDR3 nucleotide sequence: TGTGCCAGCAGTTCGGCCGTCCATGAGCAGTTCTTC.

This clone has more than one count but fewer than ten. This chain joins TRBV10-2 and TRBJ1-1; 7 bases align to TRBD1. The CDR3 is 18 amino acids. CDR1 and CDR2 from the germline V gene are WSHSY and SAAADI. V was pared by 4 bases and J by 4 bases, with 18 bases of the junction left unmatched. Here the CDR3 DNA reads TGCGCCAGCAGTGCCGCCCGGGGATCGACAGGGACGGCCACTGAAGCTTTCTTT. Translated, it gives CASSAARGSTGTATEAFF.

The V and J genes are TRBV7-9 and TRBJ2-5, with D possibly TRBD1 on 5 matching bases. CDR3 length: 12 amino acids. Germline assignment: CDR1 SEHNR and CDR2 FQNEAQ (reference sequence). Deletions cut 1 base from V and 7 bases from J, with 7 bases between. Here the CDR3 reads CASSLDDRTQYF. The CDR3 DNA reads TGTGCCAGCAGCTTAGACGACAGGACCCAGTACTTC.

The V gene is TRBV7-2, the J gene TRBJ2-5; D not resolved. CDR1 is SGHTA, CDR2 FQGNSA, per germline. CDR3 length: 17 residues. V lost 1 base and J lost 5, with 20 bases in between. The CDR3 DNA is TGTGCCAGCAGCTTAGACCCCGGGTGGGATGAGGCGGAGACCCAGTACTTC. Translation: CASSLDPGWDEAETQYF.

This chain uses TRBV7-9 with TRBJ1-1; tentatively, D is TRBD1 (6 bases). CDR1 is SEHNR, CDR2 FQNEAQ, per germline (reference sequence). The CDR3 loop spans 18 amino acids. Trimming took 1 base from V and 6 from J, leaving 24 bases between them. CDR3 protein: CASSLDPPRGPRSPEAFF. For the CDR3, the DNA is TGTGCCAGCAGCTTAGACCCCCCGCGGGGGCCCCGGTCCCCTGAAGCTTTCTTT.